This TCR beta chain was documented in a study of T-cell memory formation after mild COVID-19. TCRdb passed the 5' RACE reads through MiXCR, listing each CDR3 protein once. Of more than 120,000 distinct CDR3 sequences listed, over 15% were seen once; the top ten hold about 2.3%. The V end was cut by 7 bases, the J end by 9 bases, with 16 bases between. This CDR3 region has 13 residues. CDR1 is SEHNR, CDR2 FQNEAQ, per germline (reference sequence). This clonotype occurred a few times. The source material was PBMCs or a T cell subset sorted from them (not recorded which). The chain combines TRBV7-9 with TRBJ2-1; D is unclear. The TCR originated in an adult woman who had mild COVID-19 (a few samples of this study predate the infection). Cell type and time point are not known. CDR3 DNA: TGTGCCAGCACCGATTACCCGCCTAGTGAGCAGTTCTTC. Amino acids: CASTDYPPSEQFF. Together with reference TRBV7-9 and TRBJ2-1, the CDR3 gives the full variable domain: DTGVSQNPRHKITKRGQNVTFRCDPISEHNRLYWYRQTLGQGPEFLTYFQNEAQLEKSRLLSDRFSAERPKGSFSTLEIQRTEQGDSAMYLCASTDYPPSEQFFGPGTRLTVL.